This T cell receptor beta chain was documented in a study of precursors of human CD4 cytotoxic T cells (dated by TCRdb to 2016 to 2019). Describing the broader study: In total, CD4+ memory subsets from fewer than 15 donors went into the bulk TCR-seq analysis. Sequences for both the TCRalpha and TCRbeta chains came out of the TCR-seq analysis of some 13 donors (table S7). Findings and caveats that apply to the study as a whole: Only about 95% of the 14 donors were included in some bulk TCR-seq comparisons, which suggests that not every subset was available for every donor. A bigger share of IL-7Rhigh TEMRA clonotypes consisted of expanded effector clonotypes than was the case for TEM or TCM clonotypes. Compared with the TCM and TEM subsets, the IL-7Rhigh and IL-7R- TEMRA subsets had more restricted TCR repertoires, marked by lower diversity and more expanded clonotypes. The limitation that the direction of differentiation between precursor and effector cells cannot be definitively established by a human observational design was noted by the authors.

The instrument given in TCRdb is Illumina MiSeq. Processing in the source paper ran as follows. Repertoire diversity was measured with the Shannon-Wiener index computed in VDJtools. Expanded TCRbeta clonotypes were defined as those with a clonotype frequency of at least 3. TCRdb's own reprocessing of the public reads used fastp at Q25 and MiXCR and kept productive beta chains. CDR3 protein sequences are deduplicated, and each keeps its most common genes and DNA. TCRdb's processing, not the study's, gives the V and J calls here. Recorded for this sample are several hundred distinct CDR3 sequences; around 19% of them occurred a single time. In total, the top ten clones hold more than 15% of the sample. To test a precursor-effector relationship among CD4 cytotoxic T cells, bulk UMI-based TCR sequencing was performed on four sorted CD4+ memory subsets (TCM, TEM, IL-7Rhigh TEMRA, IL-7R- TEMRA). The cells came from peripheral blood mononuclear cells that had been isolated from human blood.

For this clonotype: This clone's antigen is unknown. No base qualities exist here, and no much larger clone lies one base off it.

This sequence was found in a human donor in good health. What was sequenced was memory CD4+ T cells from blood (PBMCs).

Read as DNA, the sequence is TGTGCCAGCGGACAGGGGGGTACGTACGAGCAGTACTTC. It codes for CASGQGGTYEQYF. The chain links TRBV6-6 with TRBJ2-7, and TRBD1 matches 10 of the central bases. Spanning cysteine to phenylalanine, the CDR3 consists of 13 amino acids. Only the CDR3 part of the read is kept: 39 bases, read in frame from the first base. Clipping removes 8 bases from V and 4 bases from J, with 5 as the unmatched junction base count. CDR1 and CDR2 (MNHNY, SVGAGI) derive from the germline V gene (reference sequence).